The rows below give T cell receptor beta chains drawn from one sample of a study of blood T cell repertoires in COVID-19. Clones were sequenced by immunoSEQ multiplex PCR, and TCRdb holds only the in-frame ones, with some missing. The table includes roughly 100,000 clones, nearly 85% detected once. The sequencing input was peripheral blood. The receptors shown here come from a human donor in a cohort sampled during active or convalescent COVID-19. Each CDR3 is given with its conserved first and last residue. The D gene is left open where the match is weak. Clone size is shown for a subset of rows, as once, few, many or a class of expanded clone.

d_gene	v_gene	abundance	j_gene	CDR3nt	CDR3aa
NA	TRBV3-1/TRBV3-2	NA	TRBJ2-7	TGTGCCAGCAGCCGCGGGGATTACGAGCAGTACTTC	CASSRGDYEQYF
TRBD1	TRBV6-5	NA	TRBJ1-2	TGTGCCAGCAGGAGGGCAGGGGGTCACGGCTACACCTTC	CASRRAGGHGYTF
NA	TRBV7-9	NA	TRBJ2-5	TGTGCCAGCAGCCCCCAAGGAGGGCGGGAGACCCAGTACTTC	CASSPQGGRETQYF
TRBD2	TRBV2	NA	TRBJ2-1	TGTGCCAGCAGCACCGGACTAGACAATGAGCAGTTCTTC	CASSTGLDNEQFF
TRBD2	TRBV9	NA	TRBJ2-5	TGTGCCAGCAGCGTGGGGACTAGCGGGGGGACTGAGACCCAGTACTTC	CASSVGTSGGTETQYF
NA	TRBV4-3	few	TRBJ1-4	TGCGCCAGCAGCCCGTTAGGGTCAGGGCCTAATGAAAAACTGTTTTTT	CASSPLGSGPNEKLFF
NA	TRBV19	NA	TRBJ1-3	TGTGCCAGTAGTATAGTTGGAGGGACTGGAAACACCATATATTTT	CASSIVGGTGNTIYF
TRBD1	TRBV6-5	NA	TRBJ2-3	TGTGCCAGCAGTTATCGGACAGGGACACTTACAGATACGCAGTATTTT	CASSYRTGTLTDTQYF
TRBD2	TRBV5-4	NA	TRBJ2-7	TGTGCCAGCAGCGCCCGGGGGGGGGACTTACGAGGGCAGTACTTC	CASSARGGDLRGQYF
NA	TRBV28	NA	TRBJ1-2	TGTGCCAGCAGTTCGGGCGGAGGGGTCTATGGCTACACCTTC	CASSSGGGVYGYTF
NA	TRBV27	NA	TRBJ1-6	TGTGCCAGCAGAACTACCGGACACCATGATTCACCCCTCCACTTT	CASRTTGHHDSPLHF
TRBD1	TRBV28	NA	TRBJ1-2	TGTGCCAGCAGATACCCGGGACAGGGGGCCCGCTACACCTTC	CASRYPGQGARYTF
NA	TRBV10-3	NA	TRBJ1-3	TGTGCCATCAGACCGGACAGCTCTGGAAACACCATATATTTT	CAIRPDSSGNTIYF
NA	TRBV14	NA	TRBJ1-6	TGTGCCAGCAGCCAAGTACGGTATAATTCACCCCTCCACTTT	CASSQVRYNSPLHF
TRBD1	TRBV29-1	NA	TRBJ1-2	TGCAGCGTTGACCGACAGGGATCCTATGGCTACACCTTC	CSVDRQGSYGYTF
TRBD1	TRBV5-5	few	TRBJ1-4	TGTGCCAGCAGCTTCCACTCGGGACAGGGGGCAACTAATGAAAAACTGTTTTTT	CASSFHSGQGATNEKLFF
NA	TRBV7-8	NA	TRBJ1-1	TGTGCCAGCAGCTTAGCGCTGGGAGCGAACACTGAAGCTTTCTTT	CASSLALGANTEAFF
NA	TRBV6-5	once	TRBJ1-2	TGTGCCAGCAGTTCTGCCAGGATAAAGGCTAACTATGGCTACACCTTC	CASSSARIKANYGYTF
TRBD1	TRBV6-1	NA	TRBJ2-7	TGTGCCAGCAGTGAAGGGGACAGGGCCTCCGGGGAGCAGTACTTC	CASSEGDRASGEQYF
TRBD1	TRBV4-1	once	TRBJ1-5	TGCGCCAGCAGCTACAGGGGGAGTTCCGATCAGCCCCAGCATTTT	CASSYRGSSDQPQHF
TRBD1	TRBV19	NA	TRBJ1-6	TGTGCCAGTAGTATATTGGGACAGGGTTCCTATAATTCACCCCTCCACTTT	CASSILGQGSYNSPLHF
TRBD1	TRBV5-4	NA	TRBJ1-3	TGTGCCAGCAGCTTGGGGGACAGGGCCGGAAACACCATATATTTT	CASSLGDRAGNTIYF
NA	TRBV6-1	NA	TRBJ1-1	TGTGCCAGCGGTAGTATGGGGGCCCGGACTGAAGCTTTCTTT	CASGSMGARTEAFF
NA	TRBV19	NA	TRBJ2-7	TGTGCCAGTAGTATATCCAGGAACTACGAGCAGTACTTC	CASSISRNYEQYF